These T cell receptor beta chains were read from a single sample in a study of blood T cell repertoires in COVID-19. Libraries were prepared by immunoSEQ multiplex PCR; TCRdb keeps only in-frame clonotypes and omits some of them. The repertoire consists of fewer than 500,000 clones, with approximately 90% occurring once and the leading ten covering 0.95% to 1.2%. The sequencing sample was made of PBMCs or T cells enriched from blood (not recorded which). The origin of the receptors is a man aged 30 to 45 who had recovered from COVID-19. Both conserved end residues are part of each CDR3. Fields, in order: D gene, clone size, V gene, J gene, CDR3 protein, CDR3 DNA. A D gene is named only where the DNA matches it firmly. Rows may omit the clone size; those that give it use once, few, many or a size class.

D gene: NA; clone size: NA; V gene: TRBV9; J gene: TRBJ2-3; CDR3 protein: CASSVVPDTQYF; CDR3 DNA: TGTGCCAGCAGCGTAGTTCCGGATACGCAGTATTTT
D gene: NA; clone size: NA; V gene: TRBV5-1; J gene: TRBJ2-5; CDR3 protein: CASSLVDYQETQYF; CDR3 DNA: TGCGCCAGCAGCCTAGTTGATTACCAAGAGACCCAGTACTTC
D gene: TRBD1; clone size: NA; V gene: TRBV15; J gene: TRBJ2-7; CDR3 protein: CATSRDTGGYEQYF; CDR3 DNA: TGTGCCACCAGCAGAGATACAGGGGGGTACGAGCAGTACTTC
D gene: NA; clone size: NA; V gene: TRBV9; J gene: TRBJ1-3; CDR3 protein: CASSVDGHGNTIYF; CDR3 DNA: TGTGCCAGCAGCGTAGACGGACACGGAAACACCATATATTTT
D gene: TRBD1; clone size: NA; V gene: TRBV11-2; J gene: TRBJ2-1; CDR3 protein: CASSFTGTAYNEQFF; CDR3 DNA: TGTGCCAGCAGCTTCACCGGGACAGCCTACAATGAGCAGTTCTTC
D gene: TRBD2; clone size: NA; V gene: TRBV7-9; J gene: TRBJ2-5; CDR3 protein: CASSLGLAGVAQYF; CDR3 DNA: TGTGCCAGCAGCTTAGGGCTAGCGGGAGTGGCCCAGTACTTC
D gene: NA; clone size: NA; V gene: TRBV6-5; J gene: TRBJ2-3; CDR3 protein: CASLGLSGYTDTQYF; CDR3 DNA: TGTGCCAGTCTGGGTTTGAGCGGGTACACAGATACGCAGTATTTT
D gene: TRBD1; clone size: few; V gene: TRBV19; J gene: TRBJ1-6; CDR3 protein: CASTRTGGSPLHF; CDR3 DNA: TGTGCCAGTACAAGGACAGGGGGATCACCCCTCCACTTT
D gene: NA; clone size: NA; V gene: TRBV30; J gene: TRBJ1-1; CDR3 protein: CAWSVGPGAFF; CDR3 DNA: TGTGCCTGGAGTGTCGGTCCGGGAGCTTTCTTT
D gene: TRBD1; clone size: NA; V gene: TRBV29-1; J gene: TRBJ2-3; CDR3 protein: CSVGTGQAGPDTQYF; CDR3 DNA: TGCAGCGTTGGAACCGGACAGGCAGGCCCAGATACGCAGTATTTT